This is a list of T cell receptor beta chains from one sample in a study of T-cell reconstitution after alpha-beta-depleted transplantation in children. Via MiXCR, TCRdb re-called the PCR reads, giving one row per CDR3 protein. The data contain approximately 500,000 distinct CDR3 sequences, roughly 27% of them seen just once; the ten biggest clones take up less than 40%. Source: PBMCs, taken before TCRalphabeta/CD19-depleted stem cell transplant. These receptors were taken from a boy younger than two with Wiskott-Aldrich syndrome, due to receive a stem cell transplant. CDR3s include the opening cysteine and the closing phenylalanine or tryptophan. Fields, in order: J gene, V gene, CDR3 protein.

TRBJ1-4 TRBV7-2 CASSLRRTWGKLFF
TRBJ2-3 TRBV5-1 CASSLSRIGTAITDTQYF
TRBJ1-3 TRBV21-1 CASSKKVQTGKESTIYF
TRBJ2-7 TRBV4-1 CASSQLSGGPSYEQYF
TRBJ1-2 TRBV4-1 CASSQGQSNYGYTF
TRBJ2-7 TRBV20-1 CSAAAVFDGPYEQYF
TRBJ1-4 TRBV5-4 CASSLVGTYGAATNEKLFF
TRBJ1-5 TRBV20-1 CSARADRERVTQPQHF
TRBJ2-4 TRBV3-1 CASSQTWNEAKNIQYF
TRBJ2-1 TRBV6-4 CASSPRTSGRRFF
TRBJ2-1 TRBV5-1 CASTTGQAAGVHEQFF
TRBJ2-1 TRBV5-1 CASSLLWGTSGVHEQFF
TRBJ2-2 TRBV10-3 CAISESRQPGKLFF
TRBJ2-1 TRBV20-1 CSARGLAVYNEQFF
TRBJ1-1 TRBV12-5 CASGLGVAEAFF
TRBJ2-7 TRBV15 CATSRRGEYEQYF
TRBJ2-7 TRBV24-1 CATSANPGQGFSTYEQYF
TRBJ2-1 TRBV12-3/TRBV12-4 CASSLFRGSRAYNEQFF
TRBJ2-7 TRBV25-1 CASSESSAGRLYEQYF
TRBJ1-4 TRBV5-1 CASRESSEKLFF
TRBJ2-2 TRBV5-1 CASSRASGKTGELFF
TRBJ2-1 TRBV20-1 CQGLAGINEQFF
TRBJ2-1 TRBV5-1 CASSLGGPSLGEQFF
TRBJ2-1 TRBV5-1 CASSLEGFYNEQFF
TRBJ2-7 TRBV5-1 CASSWTGGASYEQYF
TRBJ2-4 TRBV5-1 CASSLADSGTLAKNIQYF
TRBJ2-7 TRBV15 CATSRDLRDYEQYF
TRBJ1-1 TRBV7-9 CASSLAIPGEATEAFF
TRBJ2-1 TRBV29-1 CSASGNSYNEQFF
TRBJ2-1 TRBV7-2 CASIQTTEYNEQFF
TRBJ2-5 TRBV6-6 CASSGSRWGTQYF
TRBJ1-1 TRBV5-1 CASSSGTGTGGMGFAEAFF
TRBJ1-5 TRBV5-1 CASSLGSERDQPQHF
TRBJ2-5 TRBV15 CATSRGVAGLQETQYF
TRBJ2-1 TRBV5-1 CASSWTARPYNEQFF
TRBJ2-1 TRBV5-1 CASSSRSGGLHNEQFF
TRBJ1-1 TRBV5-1 CASSSGWRWGTEAFF
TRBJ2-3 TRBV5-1 CASSSRLAGADTQYF
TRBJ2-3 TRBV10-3 CAISESWERIADTQYF
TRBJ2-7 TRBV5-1 CASSEGSTDSYEQYF
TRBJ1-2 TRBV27 CASSLEGRGGTANYGYTF
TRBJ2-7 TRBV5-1 CASSGRPSREQYF
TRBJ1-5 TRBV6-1 CASSEGRPDQPQHF
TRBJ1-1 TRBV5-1 CASSLGGTANTEAFF
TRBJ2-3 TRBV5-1 CASSWDRPRDTQYF
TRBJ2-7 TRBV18 CASSTGANYEQYF
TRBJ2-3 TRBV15 CATSRDIEDTQYF
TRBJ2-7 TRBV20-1 CSARRANHEQYF
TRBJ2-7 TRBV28 CASQIRLGSYEQYF
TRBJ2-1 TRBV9 CASSVERLSEQFF
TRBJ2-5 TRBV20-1 CSARDVLAAETQYF
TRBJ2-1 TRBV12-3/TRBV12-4 CASSPRQRSSYNEQFF
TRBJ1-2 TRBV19 CAGLQADYGYTF
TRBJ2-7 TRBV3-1 CASSPLAGGPTEQYF
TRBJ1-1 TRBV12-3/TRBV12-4 CASSLFRDTEAFF
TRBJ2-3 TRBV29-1 CSVEEGGLGRTDTQYF
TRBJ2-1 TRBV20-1 CSAPQGGNRANEQFF